This T cell receptor (beta chain) was identified during a study of blood T cell repertoires in COVID-19. This clone was found a few times. The method was immunoSEQ multiplex PCR; TCRdb's version includes in-frame clones alone and lacks a portion of them. The sample yields roughly 80,000 clones, under 80% seen once. Sequencing used peripheral blood. This clonotype originated in a human donor in a cohort sampled during active COVID-19.

CDR3 residues: CASSLYWDKTGGKLFF. The DNA for the CDR3 is TGCGCCAGCAGCTTGTACTGGGACAAAACTGGTGGAAAACTGTTTTTT. The chain links TRBV5-1 to TRBJ1-4; maybe TRBD1 (6 bases). CDR3 length: 16 amino acids. V was trimmed by 1 base and J by 10 bases, leaving 20 bases between them. CDR1 and CDR2 from the germline V gene are SGHRS and YFSETQ.